Listed below are T cell receptor beta chains from one sample, sequenced in a study of blood T cell repertoires in COVID-19. TCRdb's table, derived via immunoSEQ multiplex PCR, lists solely in-frame clones and lacks some. The table records under 50,000 clones, over 90% of them present only once. The sequencing sample was made of peripheral blood. These receptors all stem from a man aged 55 to 70 with COVID-19, enrolled during active disease. CDR3s include the opening cysteine and the closing phenylalanine or tryptophan. A D gene is named only where the DNA matches it firmly. Expanded clones are given a class, and other clones once, few, many or no size at all.

TRBV5-6	TRBJ1-1	-	-	CASSLEEAGAMNTEAFF	TGTGCCAGCAGCTTGGAGGAGGCAGGAGCGATGAACACTGAAGCTTTCTTT
TRBV7-9	TRBJ2-3	-	-	CASSLVRSTDTQYF	TGTGCCAGCAGCTTAGTCCGGAGCACAGATACGCAGTATTTT
TRBV4-2	TRBJ2-1	-	-	CASSQTVAGQNEQFF	TGTGCCAGCAGCCAAACGGTGGCGGGGCAAAATGAGCAGTTCTTC
TRBV3-1/TRBV3-2	TRBJ1-3	TRBD1	few	CASSLTGERNTIYF	TGTGCCAGCAGCTTAACAGGGGAAAGAAACACCATATATTTT
TRBV9	TRBJ2-1	-	-	CASSVGGDSSYNEQFF	TGTGCCAGCAGCGTAGGGGGGGATAGCTCCTACAATGAGCAGTTCTTC
TRBV30	TRBJ1-3	-	-	CAWAPGIPGNTIYF	TGTGCCTGGGCCCCAGGGATCCCTGGAAACACCATATATTTT
TRBV28	TRBJ2-3	TRBD2	-	CASSSPAGGTDTQYF	TGTGCCAGCAGTTCCCCCGCGGGGGGCACAGATACGCAGTATTTT
TRBV5-5	TRBJ2-5	-	-	CASSPDGNQETQYF	TGTGCCAGCAGCCCGGACGGGAACCAAGAGACCCAGTACTTC
TRBV27	TRBJ1-1	TRBD1	-	CASSSFNHRGAFF	TGTGCCAGCAGTTCGTTTAACCACAGGGGAGCTTTCTTT
TRBV9	TRBJ2-2	-	-	CASSPVVGAGTGELFF	TGTGCCAGCAGCCCAGTCGTGGGGGCTGGCACCGGGGAGCTGTTTTTT
TRBV6-6	TRBJ2-7	-	-	CASSSASVDQGGRYF	TGTGCCAGCAGTTCGGCCTCAGTCGACCAGGGGGGTCGGTACTTC
TRBV4-1	TRBJ2-7	-	-	CASSQGQLLTSSYEQYF	TGCGCCAGCAGCCAAGGCCAGCTACTCACTAGCTCCTACGAGCAGTACTTC
TRBV6-6	TRBJ1-1	TRBD1	-	CASSYSGGGTEAFF	TGTGCCAGCAGTTACTCAGGGGGCGGCACTGAAGCTTTCTTT
TRBV5-4	TRBJ2-2	-	-	CASSYDLTGELFF	TGTGCCAGCAGCTACGACTTGACCGGGGAGCTGTTTTTT
TRBV19	TRBJ2-3	-	-	CASRSSDSTDTQYF	TGTGCCAGTAGGAGTAGCGACAGCACAGATACGCAGTATTTT
TRBV6-1	TRBJ1-6	-	-	CASSELRGSDSPLHF	TGTGCCAGCAGTGAACTCAGGGGCAGCGATTCACCCCTCCACTTT
TRBV20-1	TRBJ2-7	-	-	CSARVGEQYF	TGCAGTGCTAGAGTCGGCGAGCAGTACTTC
TRBV7-9	TRBJ1-2	-	-	CASSLGVQNNYGYTF	TGTGCCAGCAGCTTAGGGGTACAGAACAACTATGGCTACACCTTC
TRBV12-3/TRBV12-4	TRBJ2-5	TRBD2	-	CASSWGEGPSYF	TGTGCCAGCAGCTGGGGGGAGGGACCATCGTACTTC
TRBV5-1	TRBJ1-1	-	-	CASSVGMPGHSNTEAFF	TGCGCCAGCAGCGTAGGTATGCCGGGACATTCCAACACTGAAGCTTTCTTT
TRBV3-1/TRBV3-2	TRBJ1-2	-	-	CASSTQRSSTNYGYTF	TGTGCCAGCAGCACCCAGAGGTCGTCAACTAACTATGGCTACACCTTC
TRBV19	TRBJ1-5	TRBD1	-	CASNTGGKGNQPQHF	TGTGCCAGTAATACAGGGGGAAAAGGCAATCAGCCCCAGCATTTT
TRBV3-1/TRBV3-2	TRBJ1-2	TRBD1	few	CASSQPQGNGYTF	TGTGCCAGCAGCCAACCACAGGGGAATGGCTACACCTTC
TRBV6-5	TRBJ1-1	-	-	CASSPGVNTEAFF	TGTGCCAGCAGCCCGGGAGTAAACACTGAAGCTTTCTTT
TRBV30	TRBJ1-6	-	-	CAYLGGSGNSPLHF	TGTGCCTACTTGGGGGGTTCGGGAAATTCACCCCTCCACTTT
TRBV4-1	TRBJ1-2	-	-	CASSQAVGHYGYTF	TGCGCCAGCAGCCAAGCAGTGGGGCATTATGGCTACACCTTC
TRBV27	TRBJ2-2	TRBD1	-	CASSWDSPNTGELFF	TGTGCCAGCAGTTGGGACAGCCCGAACACCGGGGAGCTGTTTTTT
TRBV6-5	TRBJ2-3	TRBD1	-	CASRLQGVGDTQYF	TGTGCCAGCAGATTACAGGGGGTGGGAGATACGCAGTATTTT
TRBV5-1	TRBJ1-2	TRBD1	once	CASSPTTGGRTYGYTF	TGCGCCAGCAGCCCTACCACAGGGGGCCGTACCTATGGCTACACCTTC
TRBV15	TRBJ1-1	-	-	CATSRDQQKAFF	TGTGCCACCAGCAGAGATCAACAGAAAGCTTTCTTT
TRBV27	TRBJ2-7	-	few	CASSALTGAHDEQYF	TGTGCCAGCAGCGCTTTGACGGGAGCCCACGACGAGCAGTACTTC
TRBV25-1	TRBJ1-2	-	once	CASSESAAAYGYTF	TGTGCCAGCAGTGAATCAGCGGCAGCCTATGGCTACACCTTC
TRBV5-1	TRBJ1-2	TRBD1	-	CASSARPGQKNYGYTF	TGCGCCAGCAGCGCAAGACCGGGACAGAAAAACTATGGCTACACCTTC